The 29 T cell receptor beta chains in this list originate from one sample, sequenced in a study of T cell repertoires in cytomegalovirus infection. TCRdb recomputed calls from the reads with MiXCR, one row per CDR3 protein. The table includes approximately 110,000 distinct CDR3 sequences, roughly two fifths detected once. These receptors have no identified antigens. Sequenced here: CD8+ T cells from cultured PBMCs, sampled from culture after CMV antigen stimulation. These receptors were obtained from a human donor in good health (CMV status not recorded). Some clones in this sample may be carry-over from other donors' samples.

The genes are TRBV6-5 and TRBJ2-3; 8 bases are a match to TRBD2. CDR3 length: 15 amino acids. CDR1 and CDR2 (germline): MNHEY, SVGAGI. Trimming took 8 bases from V and 0 from J; bases not matched to a gene: 7. This chain's CDR3 is CASALLAGSTDTQYF. The CDR3 DNA is TGTGCCAGCGCTCTCCTAGCGGGTAGCACAGATACGCAGTATTTT.

Turning to this clonotype: The junction does not match germline at one end; this may be a read error. CDR3 coding DNA: TGCGCCAGCAGCCAAGATAGGAGGGATTACTCTGAAAACACCATATATTTT. It codes for CASSQDRRDYSENTIYF. V is TRBV4-1 and J is TRBJ1-3; D remains unclear. Germline V CDR1 and CDR2: MGHRA, YSYEKL. The CDR3 is 17 residues long.

The chain links TRBV27 to TRBJ2-7; D assignment may be TRBD1 or TRBD2 (5 bases each). The germline V gene has CDR1 MNHEY and CDR2 SMNVEV (reference sequence). The CDR3 sequence is 14 residues long. V was pared by 0 bases and J by 6 bases, with 12 bases between. The CDR3 nucleotides read TGTGCCAGCAGTTTATCCGTAAGAGGGGTCGAGCAGTACTTC. Encoded protein: CASSLSVRGVEQYF.

The J gene is TRBJ2-1, the V gene TRBV19, with D possibly called TRBD1 or TRBD2 (5 bases each). The CDR3 totals 14 residues. Germline V gene sequence: CDR1 LNHDA, CDR2 SQIVND (reference sequence). Trimming stripped 6 bases from V and 10 bases from J, with 19 bases between. The CDR3 here is CASRPGRSPLEQFF. Written as DNA, the CDR3 is TGTGCCAGTAGACCGGGACGGAGTCCCTTGGAGCAGTTCTTC. Supplemented by reference TRBV19 and TRBJ2-1, the full variable domain reads DGGITQSPKYLFRKEGQNVTLSCEQNLNHDAMYWYRQDPGQGLRLIYYSQIVNDFQKGDIAEGYSVSREKKESFPLTVTSAQKNPTAFYLCASRPGRSPLEQFFGPGTRLTVL.

The V gene is TRBV7-9, the J gene TRBJ2-1, with 8 bases aligning to TRBD1. Germline assignment: CDR1 SEHNR and CDR2 FQNEAQ (reference sequence). J was trimmed by 7 bases and V by 7 bases; bases with no gene match: 6. The CDR3 runs to 13 residues. The CDR3 nucleotides read TGTGCCAGCACCCGGACAGGGTGGAATGAGCAGTTCTTC. Residues: CASTRTGWNEQFF.

The CDR3 DNA reads TGTGCCAGCAGTGTGAGGGCGACAGGGGTGAATGAAAAACTGTTTTTT. Protein: CASSVRATGVNEKLFF. The V and J genes are TRBV27 and TRBJ1-4, with 8 nucleotides matching TRBD1. V lost 5 bases, J lost 5 bases, and 10 bases stayed unmatched. The CDR3 has 16 residues. CDR1 is MNHEY and CDR2 is SMNVEV in the germline V gene (reference sequence). Drawing the rest from reference TRBV27 and TRBJ1-4, the complete variable domain is EAQVTQNPRYLITVTGKKLTVTCSQNMNHEYMSWYRQDPGLGLRQIYYSMNVEVTDKGDVPEGYKVSRKEKRNFPLILESPSPNQTSLYFCASSVRATGVNEKLFFGSGTQLSVL.

The chain is built from TRBV29-1 and TRBJ2-3; 7 bases fit TRBD1. V lost 5 bases, J lost 11 bases, and 7 bases stayed unmatched. Germline CDR1 SQVTM, CDR2 ANQGSEA. The length of the CDR3 is 11 residues. CDR3 coding DNA: TGCAGCGTTCTGAACAGGGGCAAGCAGTATTTT. Translating gives CSVLNRGKQYF.

This rearrangement joins TRBV28 to TRBJ2-7; 7 nucleotides line up with TRBD1. V trimming: 3 bases; J trimming: 4 bases; junction bases outside the gene matches: 6. Germline loops: CDR1 MDHEN, CDR2 SYDVKM. The CDR3 is 14 amino acids. CDR3 region: CASSLTGKMYEQYF. In DNA, the CDR3 is TGTGCCAGCAGTTTGACAGGGAAAATGTACGAGCAGTACTTC. Using reference TRBV28 and TRBJ2-7 for the parts outside the CDR3, the full variable domain is DVKVTQSSRYLVKRTGEKVFLECVQDMDHENMFWYRQDPGLGLRLIYFSYDVKMKEKGDIPEGYSVSREKKERFSLILESASTNQTSMYLCASSLTGKMYEQYFGPGTRLTVT.

The V gene is TRBV4-1, the J gene TRBJ1-5; 11 bases fit TRBD1. The junction had 13 bases not matched to a gene; V was cut back by 1 base and J by 2 bases. Looked up from germline, CDR1 is MGHRA and CDR2 is YSYEKL. The CDR3 has 20 amino acids. CDR3 bases: TGCGCCAGCAGCCAAGCAATAGGGACAGGGGGGAGATTTCGCAATCAGCCCCAGCATTTT. The encoded protein is CASSQAIGTGGRFRNQPQHF.

This clonotype was recorded a few times. The chain is built from TRBV4-1 and TRBJ1-1; no reliable D call. The CDR3 totals 15 residues. The ends were cut back, 4 bases at V and 2 bases at J, with 14 bases in the middle. Germline loops: CDR1 MGHRA, CDR2 YSYEKL. CDR3 sequence: CASSLIWGQNTEAFF. CDR3 sequence (DNA): TGCGCCAGCAGCCTTATTTGGGGTCAAAACACTGAAGCTTTCTTT.

This chain joins TRBV5-6 and TRBJ1-1; the D gene is possibly TRBD1 (6 bases). V gave up 0 bases and J gave up 1 base, with 10 bases separating them. This CDR3 contains 15 residues. Germline assignment: CDR1 SGHDT and CDR2 YYEEEE. The CDR3 reads CASSLDVRGNTEAFF. Here the CDR3 DNA reads TGTGCCAGCAGCTTGGACGTCAGGGGGAACACTGAAGCTTTCTTT.

CDR3 in DNA: TGTGCCAGCAGCGCGGACAGTTTCACTGAAGCTTTCTTT. This gives the protein CASSADSFTEAFF. The chain employs TRBV9 and TRBJ1-1; perhaps TRBD1 as D (6 bases). Trimming left V 3 bases short and J 4 bases short, with 10 bases between. Germline CDR1 SGDLS, CDR2 YYNGEE. This CDR3 is 13 amino acids long.

The chain links TRBV12-3 or TRBV12-4 to TRBJ2-5; D may correspond to TRBD1 or TRBD2 (6 bases each). V was shortened by 6 bases and J by 2 bases, with 16 bases between the two germline ends. The CDR3 contains 15 residues. This chain's CDR3 is CASRLGGLGQETQYF. In nucleotides, the CDR3 is TGTGCCAGCAGGCTTGGGGGGCTGGGTCAAGAGACCCAGTACTTC.

This clonotype was seen only a few times. V is TRBV7-9 and J is TRBJ2-7; TRBD1 matches 7 bases. Germline lookup yields CDR1 SEHNR and CDR2 FQNEAQ (reference sequence). The CDR3 extends over 14 amino acids. V was pared by 1 base and J by 6 bases, with 6 bases of the junction left unmatched. The CDR3 nucleotides are TGTGCCAGCAGCTTAGAAGGGGGACAGTCCGAGCAGTACTTC. Translated: CASSLEGGQSEQYF.

This clonotype was seen at least ten times. V is TRBV11-1 and J is TRBJ2-1; D possibly corresponds to TRBD2 (6 bases). Germline lookup yields CDR1 SGHAT and CDR2 FQDESV (reference sequence). CDR3 length: 14 amino acids. V lost 4 bases, J lost 5 bases, and 12 bases lay in between. For the CDR3, the DNA is TGTGCCAGCAGCTCCCGGGGGAACCACAATGAGCAGTTCTTC. It yields the protein CASSSRGNHNEQFF.

This rearrangement joins TRBV28 to TRBJ2-5; D is possibly TRBD2 (6 bases). The CDR3 is 11 residues long. The germline CDR1 and CDR2 sequences are MDHEN and SYDVKM. Between the trimmed V and J ends, which lost 7 bases and 4 bases, there was a span of 7 bases. As DNA, the CDR3 is TGTGCCAGCACCGGGGGAGAGACCCAGTACTTC. Amino acid sequence: CASTGGETQYF.

The rearrangement joins TRBV12-3 or TRBV12-4 to TRBJ2-3, with D possibly matching TRBD2 (7 bases). Trimming cost V 6 bases and J 2 bases, with 18 bases left between them. The CDR3 runs to 16 residues. The CDR3, as DNA: TGTGCCAGCAGCCCACTCGGGGGGCGGTACACAGATACGCAGTATTTT. This translates into CASSPLGGRYTDTQYF.

This clonotype was counted many times. At one of its ends the junction is not consistent with the germline gene, which may arise from a read error. V is TRBV12-3 or TRBV12-4 and J is TRBJ2-1; 9 nucleotides match TRBD1. CDR3 length: 14 amino acids. In nucleotides, the CDR3 is TGTGCCAGCAGCTTAGCCGGGACAGGGAATGAGCAGTTCTTC. Its translation: CASSLAGTGNEQFF.

This clonotype was detected a few times. CDR3 nucleotides: TGTGCCAGTAGTAGCGCAGCGAGTTACGAGCAGTACTTC. It encodes CASSSAASYEQYF. This chain uses TRBV19 with TRBJ2-7; D gene uncertain. Germline CDR1 LNHDA, CDR2 SQIVND (reference sequence). The CDR3 length is 13 residues. Trimming left V 4 bases short and J 4 bases short, with 11 bases between.

This clonotype was counted only a few times. V is TRBV7-8 and J is TRBJ2-5; no reliable D call. The length of the CDR3 is 16 residues. The germline V and J ends were trimmed by 5 bases and 5 bases, with 21 bases remaining between them. Germline V CDR1 and CDR2: SGHVS, FQNEAQ. CDR3 nucleotides: TGTGCCAGCAGCCTAGGGATGGTTGCCCGCAGGGAGACCCAGTACTTC. Amino acid sequence: CASSLGMVARRETQYF.

This clonotype was found a few times. The genes are TRBV9 and TRBJ2-7, with 11 bases that match TRBD1. Germline V gene data show CDR1 as SGDLS and CDR2 as YYNGEE. The CDR3 is made up of 14 amino acids. V lost 6 bases and J lost 3; bases outside the gene matches: 5. The CDR3 loop reads CASNSGTGGYEQYF. The DNA for the CDR3 is TGTGCCAGCAACTCCGGGACAGGGGGCTACGAGCAGTACTTC.

This clonotype was seen only a few times. This chain joins TRBV28 and TRBJ2-7, with 8 bases matching TRBD1. The CDR3 contains 17 residues. The germline V gene has CDR1 MDHEN and CDR2 SYDVKM. Germline trimming cut 5 bases from V and 3 bases from J; bases unmatched to any gene: 15. Written as DNA, the CDR3 is TGTGCCAGCAGTCAGGATCTGACAGGGGTCGATTACTACGAGCAGTACTTC. The encoded protein is CASSQDLTGVDYYEQYF.

This chain links TRBV6-2 or TRBV6-3 with TRBJ1-2, with 12 positions matching TRBD1. The germline V gene encodes CDR1 MNHEY and CDR2 SVGEGT. With 7 bases clipped from V and 6 bases from J, the junction kept 9 bases outside the gene matches. The CDR3 spans 15 residues. In DNA form, the CDR3 reads TGTGCCAGCATACCCCCGGGACAGGGGGCGGATGGCTACACCTTC. Its translation is CASIPPGQGADGYTF.

The V and J genes are TRBV7-6 and TRBJ1-1, with unresolved D. The germline V gene has CDR1 SGHVS and CDR2 FNYEAQ. Trimming took off 0 bases at V and 7 bases at J, with 9 bases between the two ends. The CDR3 contains 13 residues. The CDR3 nucleotides are TGTGCCAGCAGCTTAGCGTGGGGAAATGAAGCTTTCTTT. Translated, it gives CASSLAWGNEAFF.

The V gene is TRBV7-4, the J gene TRBJ2-1; D unresolved. Germline CDR1 and CDR2: SGHVT and SQSDAQ. There are 15 residues in the CDR3. Deletions cut 3 bases from V and 4 bases from J, with 13 bases between. The CDR3 loop reads CASSFSPGQYNEQFF. The CDR3 bases are TGTGCCAGCAGCTTCTCTCCGGGCCAATACAATGAGCAGTTCTTC.

The chain recombines TRBV30 with TRBJ1-6; weak D call: TRBD1 (5 bases). The V gene's germline CDR1 is GTSNPN and CDR2 SVGIG (reference sequence). V was clipped by 2 bases and J by 3 bases, with 11 bases between them. The CDR3 extends over 15 amino acids. The CDR3 bases are TGTGCCTGGAGTACAGGAGATTTCTATAATTCACCCCTCCACTTT. Protein: CAWSTGDFYNSPLHF.

This clonotype was seen many times. The chain has TRBV20-1 and TRBJ1-5; no reliable D call. The germline CDR1 and CDR2 sequences are DFQATT and SNEGSKA (reference sequence). The CDR3 runs to 11 residues. Trimming shortened V by 3 bases and J by 4 bases, and 4 bases separated the two germline ends. The CDR3 is CSASINQPQHF. The DNA for the CDR3 is TGCAGTGCTAGTATAAATCAGCCCCAGCATTTT.

This clonotype was picked up a small number of times. The chain carries TRBV4-1 and TRBJ2-1; TRBD2 is a possible D gene (6 bases). CDR1 and CDR2 (germline): MGHRA, YSYEKL. V lost 3 bases and J 8 bases, leaving 23 bases between the germline ends. The CDR3 consists of 17 residues. The CDR3 loop is CASSQGYGGPGIDEQFF. CDR3 in DNA: TGCGCCAGCAGCCAGGGTTATGGAGGGCCGGGCATCGATGAGCAGTTCTTC.

This clonotype has more than one count but fewer than ten. The chain has TRBV11-2 and TRBJ1-1; possibly TRBD1 for D (6 bases). The CDR3 is 15 residues long. Germline V gene data show CDR1 as SGHAT and CDR2 as FQNNGV. V gave up 0 bases and J gave up 2 bases, with 10 bases separating them. The CDR3 DNA reads TGTGCCAGCAGCTTAGATGGGGGCCTCAACACTGAAGCTTTCTTT. Translation: CASSLDGGLNTEAFF.